A selection of T cell receptor beta chains follows, all from one sample in a study of identical twins. TCRdb re-called the 5' RACE reads through MiXCR, storing one row per CDR3 protein. This sample has 1.5 million to 2 million distinct CDR3 sequences, with under 35% found just once. The sample comprised cord blood. Receptors were obtained from a newborn girl in good health. Both conserved end residues are part of each CDR3. D genes are given only for firm matches. Clone size is stated in some rows and not others, as once, few, many or a class when expanded.

>-|TRBJ1-6|15|TRBV5-1|-
CASSMGTAYNSPLHF
TGCGCCAGCAGCATGGGGACGGCTTATAATTCACCCCTCCACTTT
>few|TRBJ2-7|14|TRBV5-1|-
CASTESGTYNEQYF
TGCGCCAGCACCGAAAGCGGCACCTACAATGAGCAGTACTTC
>-|TRBJ2-1|14|TRBV20-1|-
CSASPQRHYNEQFF
TGCAGTGCTAGCCCCCAGCGCCACTACAATGAGCAGTTCTTC
>few|TRBJ2-1|14|TRBV20-1|TRBD1
CSASGDRELNEQFF
TGCAGTGCTAGCGGGGACAGGGAACTCAATGAGCAGTTCTTC
>-|TRBJ2-1|16|TRBV5-1|TRBD2
CASSLGLAGEFSEQFF
TGCGCCAGCAGCTTGGGACTAGCGGGAGAATTTAGTGAGCAGTTCTTC
>-|TRBJ2-1|15|TRBV24-1|TRBD2
CATSDHVAGRNEQFF
TGTGCCACCAGTGACCACGTAGCGGGCCGGAATGAGCAGTTCTTC
>-|TRBJ2-7|12|TRBV29-1|-
CSVPGVLHEQYF
TGCAGCGTTCCGGGGGTACTCCACGAGCAGTACTTC
>few|TRBJ2-1|15|TRBV28|-
CASGLRGTGNNEQFF
TGTGCCAGCGGGTTACGCGGGACGGGTAACAATGAGCAGTTCTTC
>-|TRBJ2-3|15|TRBV9|TRBD1
CASSVGNRGADTQYF
TGTGCCAGCAGCGTAGGGAACAGGGGAGCAGATACGCAGTATTTT
>-|TRBJ1-1|14|TRBV12-5|-
CASAQTIVNTEAFF
TGTGCTAGTGCCCAGACTATCGTGAACACTGAAGCTTTCTTT
>-|TRBJ2-1|14|TRBV24-1|-
CATSDSGGGNEQFF
TGTGCCACCAGTGATTCAGGGGGGGGGAATGAGCAGTTCTTC
>once|TRBJ1-3|14|TRBV29-1|-
CSVGPGTSGNTIYF
TGCAGCGTAGGACCCGGGACTAGTGGAAACACCATATATTTT
>once|TRBJ2-7|15|TRBV20-1|TRBD1
CSARALGQGRWEQYF
TGCAGTGCTAGAGCCTTGGGACAGGGCCGTTGGGAGCAGTACTTC
>-|TRBJ1-5|15|TRBV7-9|-
CACRGSSIRGKPQHF
TGTGCCTGCCGTGGGTCGTCGATAAGGGGAAAGCCCCAGCATTTT
>-|TRBJ2-7|12|TRBV13|-
CASSRDSGEQYF
TGTGCCAGCAGTCGCGACTCCGGCGAGCAGTACTTC
>-|TRBJ1-5|14|TRBV3-1|-
CASSHRALNQPQHF
TGTGCCAGCAGCCACAGGGCATTAAATCAGCCCCAGCATTTT
>many|TRBJ2-3|15|TRBV5-1|TRBD1
CASSRRDRFTDTQYF
TGCGCCAGCAGCCGACGGGACAGGTTCACAGATACGCAGTATTTT
>few|TRBJ2-1|19|TRBV24-1|TRBD2
CATSDISGGARSLHNEQFF
TGTGCCACCAGTGATATTTCCGGGGGGGCTCGGAGCCTTCACAATGAGCAGTTCTTC
>-|TRBJ2-4|16|TRBV4-2|-
CASSQPTEVAKNIQYF
TGTGCCAGCAGCCAACCTACCGAAGTAGCCAAAAACATTCAGTACTTC
>-|TRBJ2-3|17|TRBV20-1|-
CSARESSRGLDPHTQYF
TGCAGTGCTAGAGAATCATCGAGGGGTCTAGACCCCCATACGCAGTATTTT
>few|TRBJ1-1|15|TRBV27|-
CASSLAVRGATEAFF
TGTGCCAGCAGTTTAGCCGTACGGGGGGCCACTGAAGCTTTCTTT
>once|TRBJ2-1|19|TRBV24-1|-
CATSDFMASGGGPYNEQFF
TGTGCCACCAGTGATTTTATGGCTAGCGGCGGGGGCCCATACAATGAGCAGTTCTTC
>many|TRBJ2-4|14|TRBV11-2|-
CASSFRQGKNIQYF
TGTGCCAGCAGTTTCCGACAAGGCAAAAACATTCAGTACTTC
>-|TRBJ2-3|16|TRBV6-5|-
CASSYARRLRTDTQYF
TGTGCCAGCAGTTACGCCCGGCGCCTGAGGACAGATACGCAGTATTTT
>-|TRBJ2-7|16|TRBV12-3/TRBV12-4|TRBD2
CASSPTSGSCSQEQYF
TGTGCCAGCAGCCCGACTAGCGGGAGTTGCTCGCAGGAGCAGTACTTC
>many|TRBJ2-3|13|TRBV4-1|-
CASSQAITDTQYF
TGTGCCAGCAGCCAAGCTATAACGGATACGCAGTATTTT
>once|TRBJ1-1|17|TRBV5-1|-
CASSLNPWTRGHTEAFF
TGCGCCAGCAGCTTGAACCCGTGGACCAGGGGTCACACTGAAGCTTTCTTT